A single sample is the source of the 15 T cell receptor beta chains below, sequenced in a study of blood T cell repertoires in COVID-19 (dated by TCRdb to the early 2020s). The library came from the immunoSEQ multiplex PCR assay. Not all clones reach the TCRdb copy of this immuneACCESS table, which keeps in-frame sequences only. Checked studies attribute under half of the gap to unresolved V genes and leave the rest unexplained. The sample includes 150,000 to 200,000 clones, with about 81% observed a single time. The leading ten clones occupy roughly a tenth of the sample. Sequences were obtained from peripheral blood. These TCRs come from a human donor in a cohort sampled during active COVID-19.

V and J are TRBV5-6 and TRBJ2-3; 11 bases map to TRBD2. The CDR3 covers 17 residues. V shed 0 bases and J 0 bases; nucleotides not matched to a gene: 3. CDR1 and CDR2 (germline): SGHDT, YYEEEE. The CDR3 protein is CASSLGLAGTSTDTQYF. In DNA form, the CDR3 reads TGTGCCAGCAGCTTGGGACTAGCGGGAACTAGCACAGATACGCAGTATTTT.

This clone was observed a single time. The V gene is TRBV3-1 (or the pseudogene TRBV3-2), the J gene TRBJ1-4, with 7 bases lining up with TRBD1. CDR1 is LGHDT and CDR2 is YNNKEL in the germline V gene (reference sequence). The J segment lost 7 bases and the V segment lost 5 bases, leaving 7 bases of the junction unmatched. The CDR3 has 14 amino acids. CDR3 protein: CASSKVGTVEKLFF. CDR3 coding DNA: TGTGCCAGCAGCAAAGTAGGGACAGTTGAAAAACTGTTTTTT.

The chain joins TRBV16 to TRBJ2-3, with 10 bases lining up with TRBD2. Germline V gene sequence: CDR1 KGHSY, CDR2 FQNENV. The CDR3 loop spans 16 amino acids. Trimming cost V 0 bases and J 4 bases; bases outside gene matches: 4. The CDR3 DNA reads as TGTGCCAGCAGCCAATCGCTAGCGGGAGTGGCAGATACGCAGTATTTT. This gives the protein CASSQSLAGVADTQYF.

This clone was observed a single time. The chain recombines TRBV20-1 with TRBJ2-5; perhaps TRBD2 as D (5 bases). Germline V lookup: CDR1 DFQATT, CDR2 SNEGSKA (reference sequence). With 3 bases removed from V and 5 bases from J, the gap between germline ends came to 16 bases. The CDR3 length is 14 residues. CDR3 protein: CSASGLALGETQYF. The CDR3 DNA is TGCAGTGCTAGTGGGCTAGCACTGGGGGAGACCCAGTACTTC.

This clone was observed a handful of times. The genes are TRBV19 and TRBJ1-1; no clear D. The length of the CDR3 is 15 residues. Per germline, CDR1 LNHDA and CDR2 SQIVND (reference sequence). V was pared by 2 bases and J by 3 bases, with 13 bases between. CDR3 sequence: CASSIRSYRDTEAFF. For the CDR3, the DNA is TGTGCCAGTAGTATACGATCGTATCGGGACACTGAAGCTTTCTTT.

This chain uses TRBV10-2 with TRBJ2-5; TRBD2 is a possible D gene (6 bases). The length of the CDR3 is 10 residues. Germline CDR1 is WSHSY and CDR2 is SAAADI. The V gene lost 8 bases and the J gene lost 5 bases, with 6 bases spanning the gap. CDR3 sequence (DNA): TGCGCCAGCGGGGGGGAGACCCAGTACTTC. Protein: CASGGETQYF.

Notes on this clone: In the same sample, other DNA sequences code for this CDR3. V and J are TRBV6-5 and TRBJ1-2, with D perhaps TRBD1 (6 bases). CDR1 MNHEY and CDR2 SVGAGI come from the germline V gene. CDR3 length equals 12 residues. V was cut by 4 bases and J by 4 bases, with 7 bases left in between. CDR3 region: CASSLGGYGYTF. As DNA, the CDR3 is TGTGCCAGCAGTTTAGGGGGCTATGGCTACACCTTC.

The genes are TRBV27 and TRBJ1-2; D ambiguous. Trimming cost V 6 bases and J 6 bases, with 14 bases left between them. CDR1 and CDR2 from the germline V gene are MNHEY and SMNVEV (reference sequence). The CDR3 sequence is 13 residues long. CDR3 in DNA: TGTGCCAGCAGGAAGACACCTATCCATGGCTACACCTTC. Amino acids: CASRKTPIHGYTF.

V and J are TRBV27 and TRBJ1-2; 7 bases fit TRBD1. This CDR3 is 14 amino acids long. V lost 4 bases and J lost 8; bases outside the gene matches: 10. The germline V gene encodes CDR1 MNHEY and CDR2 SMNVEV (reference sequence). The CDR3 spells CASSYDRAGDGYTF. DNA of the CDR3: TGTGCCAGCAGTTATGACAGGGCAGGGGACGGCTACACCTTC.

The chain carries TRBV6-2 or TRBV6-3 and TRBJ1-2; D may be TRBD1 (6 bases). The CDR3 consists of 14 residues. Germline CDR1 and CDR2: MNHEY and SVGEGT. V gave up 2 bases and J gave up 5 bases, with 12 bases separating them. The CDR3 region has the DNA TGTGCCAGCAGTTACGAGCAGGGGACGTATGGCTACACCTTC. This encodes CASSYEQGTYGYTF.

The chain employs TRBV6-5 and TRBJ2-2; TRBD1 agrees at 12 bases. The CDR3 length is 15 residues. V trimming: 10 bases; J trimming: 6 bases; junction bases outside the gene matches: 9. The germline V gene encodes CDR1 MNHEY and CDR2 SVGAGI. CDR3 sequence reads: CAIRKGTGGSGELFF. The CDR3 coding sequence is TGTGCCATCAGGAAGGGGACAGGGGGCTCCGGGGAGCTGTTTTTT.

This clone came up a few times. The rearrangement links TRBV6-5 to TRBJ1-6; D is possibly TRBD1 (6 bases). CDR1 MNHEY and CDR2 SVGAGI come from the germline V gene. This CDR3 spans 15 amino acids. The V gene lost 5 bases and the J gene lost 8 bases, with 16 bases spanning the gap. The CDR3 sequence is CASSNGGGVDSPLHF. As DNA, the CDR3 is TGTGCCAGCAGTAACGGGGGGGGCGTGGATTCACCCCTCCACTTT.

This chain links TRBV5-1 with TRBJ2-7; 8 bases are shared with TRBD1. This CDR3 region has 13 residues. V lost 3 bases, J lost 7 bases, and 6 bases stayed unmatched. Germline V gene data show CDR1 as SGHRS and CDR2 as YFSETQ. The CDR3 DNA follows: TGCGCCAGCAGCTCGGGGACAGGTCGAGAGCAGTACTTC. Protein product: CASSSGTGREQYF.

V is TRBV6-2 or TRBV6-3 and J is TRBJ1-5; 11 nucleotides match TRBD1. CDR3 size: 13 residues. The germline V gene has CDR1 MNHEY and CDR2 SVGEGT. V lost 6 bases and J lost 7; bases outside the gene matches: 2. The CDR3 region is CASSRDRGQPQHF. Written as DNA, the CDR3 is TGTGCCAGCAGCCGGGACAGGGGGCAGCCCCAGCATTTT.

This clone has at least ten counts. The rearrangement links TRBV27 to TRBJ2-1, with D possibly being TRBD1 (6 bases). Per germline, CDR1 MNHEY and CDR2 SMNVEV (reference sequence). The CDR3 consists of 18 residues. Trimming took off 2 bases at V and 2 bases at J, with 19 bases between the two ends. CDR3 in amino acids: CASSLKNRVAGTYNEQFF. The CDR3 nucleotides are TGTGCCAGCAGTTTAAAGAACAGGGTTGCTGGCACCTACAATGAGCAGTTCTTC.